This TCR beta chain emerged from a study of immune heterogeneity within non-small cell lung tumors. Across the whole study: The composition of the tumors was several squamous cell carcinomas, 10 non-squamous carcinomas and 1 not otherwise specified.

Bulk tumor genomic DNA served as template, at 550 to 600 ng per sample. Surgical sampling yielded several biopsies per primary tumor (spaced far apart). The patients were newly diagnosed with non-small cell lung cancer, had not been treated, and had curative surgery. Overall study results and limits: While identical dominant CDR3 beta clonotypes recurred across tumor sites within a patient, high-frequency clones unique to individual sites also appeared.

V shed 5 bases, J shed 0 bases, and the junction held 2 bases outside the gene matches. This CDR3 has 15 amino acids. In germline, CDR1 is KGHSH, CDR2 LQKENI. Multiplex PCR amplified TCR beta CDR3 with 32 V and 13 J primers. TCRdb used MiXCR to reprocess the multiplex PCR reads, holding one entry per CDR3 protein. The data hold about 4,600 distinct CDR3 sequences, with roughly 36% observed a single time. By sample fraction, this clonotype is medium-sized. Its specificity is unknown. The chain recombines TRBV18 with TRBJ2-1; 9 nucleotides line up with TRBD2. The TCR comes from a woman in her fifties or sixties with non-small cell lung cancer. Material: lung tumor tissue. CDR3 amino acids: CASSGSGSSYNEQFF. The CDR3 nucleotides are TGTGCCAGCTCAGGTAGCGGGAGCTCCTACAATGAGCAGTTCTTC.